The 28 T cell receptor beta chains reported below all come from one sample, sequenced in a study of Tregs in tolerant kidney transplant recipients. The assay was immunoSEQ multiplex PCR, and TCRdb's table has in-frame clones only and misses some. In the table there are about 15,000 clones, around 77% of which are singletons. The sequenced sample was Tregs from blood, obtained before the transplant. These receptors all come from a human donor who received a combined kidney and bone marrow transplant.

This clone was seen more than once but under ten times. Other DNA sequences in the sample encode the same CDR3. The CDR3, as DNA: TGTGCCAGCAGCACAGGGGGCAATCAGCCCCAGCATTTT. It translates to CASSTGGNQPQHF. The gene calls are TRBV2 and TRBJ1-5, with 7 bases identical to TRBD1. The CDR3 sequence is 13 residues long. J was trimmed by 2 bases and V by 6 bases; bases with no gene match: 1. Germline lookup yields CDR1 SNHLY and CDR2 FYNNEI.

The V call is TRBV7-8, the J call TRBJ1-2; TRBD1 aligns across 7 bases. The CDR3 loop spans 12 amino acids. Per the germline V gene, CDR1 is SGHVS and CDR2 is FQNEAQ. V dropped 5 bases and J dropped 6; count of bases not matched to a gene: 3. The CDR3 loop reads CASSLDRDGYTF. CDR3 in DNA: TGTGCCAGCAGCCTCGACAGGGATGGCTACACCTTC.

This clone appeared a single time. The J gene is TRBJ2-1, the V gene TRBV9, with 15 bases that match TRBD2. Germline assignment: CDR1 SGDLS and CDR2 YYNGEE. V lost 0 bases to trimming and J lost 3 bases; unmatched junction nucleotides: 7. CDR3 length: 19 amino acids. For the CDR3, the DNA is TGTGCCAGCAGCGTAGCTCAACCGGGACTAGCGGGGGGCTACAATGAGCAGTTCTTC. Translating gives CASSVAQPGLAGGYNEQFF.

The rearrangement joins TRBV27 to TRBJ1-2; 8 bases match TRBD1. Looked up from germline, CDR1 is MNHEY and CDR2 is SMNVEV (reference sequence). Trimming at V came to 7 bases and at J to 7 bases, leaving 20 bases not matched to a gene. The CDR3 covers 17 residues. The CDR3 nucleotides are TGTGCCAGCACCGACCTCACCGGGACAGGAGGGTCCGGTGGCTACACCTTC. Translation: CASTDLTGTGGSGGYTF.

In DNA form, the CDR3 reads TGTGCCAGCAGTTTACGGGCCACAGGGGGCAATAGGGAGACCCAGTACTTC. Translation gives CASSLRATGGNRETQYF. V usage is TRBV27 and J usage is TRBJ2-5; 9 nucleotides match TRBD1. V lost 2 bases to trimming and J lost 5 bases; unmatched junction nucleotides: 12. There are 17 residues in the CDR3. Germline V gives CDR1 MNHEY, CDR2 SMNVEV (reference sequence).

This clone was detected a few times. J is TRBJ2-7 and V is TRBV14; possibly TRBD1 for D (5 bases). Trimming stripped 2 bases from V and 2 bases from J, with 16 bases between. The CDR3 covers 16 residues. The germline gives CDR1 SGHDN, CDR2 FVKESK. CDR3 protein: CASSQYGGGRAYEQYF. As DNA, the CDR3 is TGTGCCAGCAGCCAATATGGCGGCGGCAGGGCCTACGAGCAGTACTTC.

This chain joins TRBV28 and TRBJ1-2, with a tentative D call TRBD1 (6 bases). Germline CDR1 MDHEN, CDR2 SYDVKM. Trimming pared 5 bases from V and 4 bases from J, leaving 20 bases between. The CDR3 has 16 residues. CDR3 nucleotides: TGTGCCAGCAGTGGTCCAGGGGACCCAAAGACCTATGGCTACACCTTC. It yields the protein CASSGPGDPKTYGYTF.

V and J are TRBV6-1 and TRBJ1-2, with D perhaps matching TRBD1 (5 bases). The germline V gene has CDR1 MNHNS and CDR2 SASEGT. V lost 11 bases, J lost 8 bases, and 15 bases lay in between. This CDR3 comprises 11 residues. CDR3: CAGGRVGGYTF. The CDR3 region has the DNA TGTGCCGGCGGCAGGGTCGGCGGCTACACCTTC.

V usage is TRBV19 and J usage is TRBJ1-2, with unresolved D. Trimming took 7 bases from V and 3 from J, leaving 24 bases between them. Germline CDR1 reads LNHDA; CDR2 reads SQIVND (reference sequence). The CDR3 contains 17 residues. CDR3 sequence reads: CASTRMTIENSDYGYTF. The CDR3 coding sequence is TGTGCCAGTACGAGGATGACTATCGAAAATAGCGACTATGGCTACACCTTC.

The chain links TRBV19 to TRBJ2-3; 7 bases align to TRBD1. The V gene's germline CDR1 is LNHDA and CDR2 SQIVND (reference sequence). This CDR3 region has 14 residues. J lost 2 bases, V lost 4 bases, and 3 bases had no gene match. CDR3 region: CASSRQGLTDTQYF. The CDR3 DNA reads as TGTGCCAGTAGTAGACAGGGCCTCACAGATACGCAGTATTTT.

The V gene is TRBV14, the J gene TRBJ2-5; 7 positions match TRBD1. CDR3 size: 15 residues. The trim removed 4 bases at V and 4 bases at J, leaving 9 bases unmatched. Germline V gives CDR1 SGHDN, CDR2 FVKESK. CDR3 bases: TGTGCCAGCAGCCGATACTACAGGGGTGGAGAGACCCAGTACTTC. Its protein product is CASSRYYRGGETQYF.

The chain combines TRBV29-1 with TRBJ2-1; 10 bases line up with TRBD2. Germline V CDR1 and CDR2: SQVTM, ANQGSEA. The CDR3 runs to 13 residues. With V trimmed by 7 bases and J by 7 bases, 7 bases remained unmatched. CDR3 amino acids: CSARSGGWNEQFF. CDR3 nucleotide sequence: TGCAGCGCGCGTAGCGGGGGGTGGAATGAGCAGTTCTTC.

The V and J genes are TRBV5-4 and TRBJ2-5; 7 positions agree with TRBD2. There are 16 residues in the CDR3. Unmatched junction bases numbered 10, after V lost 4 bases and J lost 1 base. The germline CDR1 and CDR2 sequences are SGHNT and YYREEE (reference sequence). CDR3 amino acids: CASSTPGQRGQETQYF. The CDR3 DNA sequence: TGTGCCAGCAGCACTCCGGGTCAGCGGGGCCAAGAGACCCAGTACTTC. The entire variable domain, with the rest obtained from reference TRBV5-4 and TRBJ2-5, is as follows: ETGVTQSPTHLIKTRGQQVTLRCSSQSGHNTVSWYQQALGQGPQFIFQYYREEENGRGNFPPRFSGLQFPNYSSELNVNALELDDSALYLCASSTPGQRGQETQYFGPGTRLLVL.

As DNA, the CDR3 is TGTGCCATCAGTTTCGACAGGGGGGACTACGAGCAGTACTTC. Protein: CAISFDRGDYEQYF. The chain couples TRBV10-3 to TRBJ2-7; TRBD1 agrees at 9 bases. Unmatched junction bases numbered 5, after V lost 5 bases and J lost 3 bases. Germline V gene data show CDR1 as ENHRY and CDR2 as SYGVKD. The CDR3 has 14 amino acids.

The rearrangement links TRBV28 to TRBJ2-2; perhaps TRBD2 as D (6 bases). CDR1 and CDR2 (germline): MDHEN, SYDVKM. Trimming took off 5 bases at V and 2 bases at J, with 12 bases between the two ends. The CDR3 runs 15 residues. This CDR3 is CASSRRDFNTGELFF. The CDR3 DNA follows: TGTGCCAGCAGTCGAAGGGACTTTAACACCGGGGAGCTGTTTTTT.

This sequence joins TRBV7-7 and TRBJ2-3; 11 nucleotides agree with TRBD1. Germline V gene lookup returns CDR1 SSHAT and CDR2 FNYEAQ (reference sequence). The CDR3 totals 15 residues. The J segment lost 1 base and the V segment lost 5 bases, leaving 2 bases of the junction unmatched. CDR3 loop: CASSRTGGGTDTQYF. The CDR3 nucleotides are TGTGCCAGCAGCAGGACAGGGGGCGGCACAGATACGCAGTATTTT.

This chain links TRBV29-1 with TRBJ1-1; TRBD1 agrees at 7 bases. This CDR3 is 13 amino acids long. V was clipped by 6 bases and J by 0 bases; unmatched bases: 4. CDR1 is SQVTM, CDR2 ANQGSEA, per germline. CDR3 amino acids: CSVLGQMNTEAFF. The CDR3 nucleotides are TGCAGCGTGCTGGGACAGATGAACACTGAAGCTTTCTTT.

V usage is TRBV2 and J usage is TRBJ2-3; the D is unclear. The V end lost 5 bases, the J end lost 8 bases, and 5 bases lay between the germline ends. The CDR3 is 10 residues long. Germline CDR1 SNHLY, CDR2 FYNNEI. The CDR3 DNA sequence: TGTGCCAGCAGTCTAGTTACGCAGTATTTT. Protein product: CASSLVTQYF. The variable domain in full, completed from reference TRBV2 and TRBJ2-3, reads EPEVTQTPSHQVTQMGQEVILRCVPISNHLYFYWYRQILGQKVEFLVSFYNNEISEKSEIFDDQFSVERPDGSNFTLKIRSTKLEDSAMYFCASSLVTQYFGPGTRLTVL.

The chain joins TRBV10-2 to TRBJ1-1, with D possibly being TRBD1 (5 bases). V shed 4 bases and J shed 4 bases, with 10 bases lying between them. The CDR3 has 13 amino acids. The germline V gene encodes CDR1 WSHSY and CDR2 SAAADI. CDR3: CASSGGGGTEAFF. The DNA for the CDR3 is TGCGCCAGCAGTGGGGGGGGTGGCACTGAAGCTTTCTTT.

The V gene is TRBV14, the J gene TRBJ1-1; the D is unclear. The germline V gene encodes CDR1 SGHDN and CDR2 FVKESK. Trimming removed 1 base at V and 7 bases at J, with 7 bases between. This CDR3 comprises 12 residues. The CDR3 DNA reads as TGTGCCAGCAGCCAAGCCGGTGTTGAAGCTTTCTTT. Amino acid sequence: CASSQAGVEAFF.

The V gene is TRBV5-1, the J gene TRBJ1-1; D gene unclear. CDR1 is SGHRS, CDR2 YFSETQ, per germline. The germline V and J ends were trimmed by 3 bases and 1 base, with 7 bases remaining between them. This CDR3 region has 13 residues. Here the CDR3 DNA reads TGCGCCAGCAGCTCTCAGGCGAACACTGAAGCTTTCTTT. Translating it yields CASSSQANTEAFF.

The chain carries TRBV28 and TRBJ1-5; TRBD1 aligns across 8 bases. This CDR3 is 18 amino acids long. V shed 6 bases and J 0 bases; nucleotides not matched to a gene: 13. CDR1 and CDR2 (germline): MDHEN, SYDVKM. The CDR3 coding sequence is TGTGCCAGCAGGACCGGGACAGGACAGATGTATAGCAATCAGCCCCAGCATTTT. It yields the protein CASRTGTGQMYSNQPQHF. Based on the CDR3 plus reference TRBV28 and TRBJ1-5, the full variable domain is DVKVTQSSRYLVKRTGEKVFLECVQDMDHENMFWYRQDPGLGLRLIYFSYDVKMKEKGDIPEGYSVSREKKERFSLILESASTNQTSMYLCASRTGTGQMYSNQPQHFGDGTRLSIL.

This clone was recorded a few times. The chain recombines TRBV28 with TRBJ2-7; a possible D gene is TRBD2 (5 bases). CDR3 size: 11 residues. Germline values: CDR1 MDHEN, CDR2 SYDVKM. V lost 6 bases and J lost 11, with 14 bases in between. The CDR3 protein is CASSQRTAEYF. CDR3 coding DNA: TGTGCCAGCAGCCAGAGGACTGCGGAGTACTTC.

Only a few counts were recorded for this clone. The V call is TRBV21-1, the J call TRBJ2-7; the D call of TRBD1 is as the table states it, not checked on the DNA. TRBV21-1 counts as a pseudogene. The CDR3 is 14 residues long. The CDR3 sequence is CASSIPLIRPEQYF. The CDR3 DNA reads as TGTGCCAGCAGCATCCCACTCATCAGGCCCGAGCAGTACTTC.

The J gene is TRBJ2-7, the V gene TRBV6-5, with D uncertain. Trimming stripped 7 bases from V and 0 bases from J, with 10 bases between. The V gene's germline CDR1 is MNHEY and CDR2 SVGAGI. This CDR3 has 13 residues. The CDR3 spells CASTRGTSYEQYF. CDR3 DNA: TGTGCCAGCACCCGCGGAACCTCCTACGAGCAGTACTTC.

V and J are TRBV4-2 and TRBJ2-1; 11 bases fit TRBD2. Germline lookup yields CDR1 LGHNA and CDR2 YNFKEQ. With 5 bases clipped from V and 4 bases from J, the junction kept 13 bases outside the gene matches. This CDR3 contains 18 residues. As DNA, the CDR3 is TGTGCCAGCAGCACCCGGTTTAGCGGGGGGGCGGGGTACAATGAGCAGTTCTTC. Protein product: CASSTRFSGGAGYNEQFF.

V gene TRBV5-1 combines with J gene TRBJ1-1; TRBD1 matches 10 bases. Germline loops: CDR1 SGHRS, CDR2 YFSETQ. This CDR3 has 15 residues. V lost 6 bases, J lost 4 bases, and 9 bases stayed unmatched. CDR3 amino acids: CASTDRGGTGTEAFF. The DNA for the CDR3 is TGCGCCAGCACGGACAGGGGGGGAACGGGCACTGAAGCTTTCTTT.

This chain connects TRBV30 to TRBJ1-1, with D maybe TRBD1 (5 bases). The ends were cut back, 1 base at V and 6 bases at J, with 12 bases in the middle. CDR1 GTSNPN and CDR2 SVGIG come from the germline V gene (reference sequence). This CDR3 spans 13 amino acids. The CDR3 DNA reads as TGTGCCTGGAGTGCGGGCAGGGTTGCTGAAGCTTTCTTT. Its translation is CAWSAGRVAEAFF.